A selection of T cell receptor beta chains follows, all from one sample in a study of cytomegalovirus exposure and HLA in healthy donors. TCRdb's table, derived via immunoSEQ multiplex PCR, lists solely in-frame clones and lacks some. The sample table sets out under 200,000 clones. Sequenced sample: PBMCs. All receptors come from a woman aged 18-29 years in good health and CMV-seropositive. The CDR3 runs from the conserved cysteine through the conserved F or W. The D gene is left open where the match is weak.

>TRBV7-6|TRBJ1-4|TRBD1
TGTGCCAGCAGCCCCGAGACAGGGTCCGGTGAAAAACTGTTTTTT
CASSPETGSGEKLFF
>TRBV30|TRBJ2-7|.
TGTGCCTGGAGTGTACAGTTCAACTACGAGCAGTACTTC
CAWSVQFNYEQYF
>TRBV7-9|TRBJ2-3|.
TGTGCCAGCAGCCCGGGATACGGTATCACAGATACGCAGTATTTT
CASSPGYGITDTQYF
>TRBV2|TRBJ2-1|TRBD2
TGTGCCAGCAGTACTAGCGGTTACAATGAGCAGTTCTTC
CASSTSGYNEQFF
>TRBV5-1|TRBJ2-1|TRBD2
TGCGCCAGCAGCTTGGACTTGAGGACGGGGGGGCGGGTCAATGAGCAGTTCTTC
CASSLDLRTGGRVNEQFF
>TRBV7-2|TRBJ2-3|TRBD2
TGTGCCAGCAGCCTGTTAGCGGGGGGATTGACAGATACGCAGTATTTT
CASSLLAGGLTDTQYF
>TRBV2|TRBJ1-5|TRBD1
TGTGCCAGCAGACCGGACAGGGTACTTGGGCCCCAGCATTTT
CASRPDRVLGPQHF
>TRBV27|TRBJ1-1|TRBD1
TGTGCCAGCAGTCAAAGTTTCCGCCGGGTGACAGGGGCCCCGATGAACACTGAAGCTTTCTTT
CASSQSFRRVTGAPMNTEAFF
>TRBV7-2|TRBJ1-1|.
TGTGCCAGCAGCCCGGTGTCACGGAGGAACACTGAAGCTTTCTTT
CASSPVSRRNTEAFF
>TRBV11-3|TRBJ1-1|TRBD1
TGTGCCAGCAGCGTAGGGACAGGGAAGGGGAACACTGAAGCTTTCTTT
CASSVGTGKGNTEAFF
>TRBV6-1|TRBJ2-5|TRBD1
TGTGCCAGCAGGATCACAGGGGCGCCCTTTAAGACCCAGTACTTC
CASRITGAPFKTQYF
>TRBV5-1|TRBJ1-2|TRBD1
TGCGCCAGCAGAAGGATAGTAATGGGACAGGGGCTTAACTATGGCTACACCTTC
CASRRIVMGQGLNYGYTF
>TRBV30|TRBJ1-5|.
TGTGCCTGCCCGGAGGGCAATCAGCCCCAGCATTTT
CACPEGNQPQHF
>TRBV7-9|TRBJ1-5|.
TGTGCCAGCAGCTCAAGTCAAGCAGGATCACAGCCCCAGCATTTT
CASSSSQAGSQPQHF
>TRBV11-2|TRBJ1-2|.
TGTGCCAGCAGCGCGGGAGGGAGATACACCTTC
CASSAGGRYTF
>TRBV6-1|TRBJ2-3|TRBD1
TGTGCCAGCAATACCGGGACAGGGGGCACAGATACGCAGTATTTT
CASNTGTGGTDTQYF
>TRBV4-1|TRBJ1-1|.
TGCGCCAGCCGGGGGGGACCGGGGAGTGAAGCTTTCTTT
CASRGGPGSEAFF